The 29 T cell receptor beta chains below were found in one sample sequenced in a study of cytomegalovirus exposure and HLA in healthy donors. Primers included in the PCR were 60 Vbeta and 13 Jbeta primers. Profiled with immunoSEQ multiplex PCR; TCRdb holds only in-frame clones, not every one. The sample lists about 130,000 clones, around 70% seen once, with 7.3% in the top ten. The sample taken for sequencing was PBMCs. Receptor source: a male donor in good health and CMV-seronegative.

This sequence joins TRBV28 and TRBJ1-1; D is perhaps TRBD1 (6 bases). Trimming pared 4 bases from V and 4 bases from J, leaving 16 bases between. The length of the CDR3 is 15 residues. The germline CDR1 and CDR2 sequences are MDHEN and SYDVKM. The CDR3 region has the DNA TGTGCCAGCAGTTATGGTGGGGCAGGGGTCACTGAAGCTTTCTTT. Its protein product is CASSYGGAGVTEAFF. The whole variable domain, filled in from reference TRBV28 and TRBJ1-1, reads DVKVTQSSRYLVKRTGEKVFLECVQDMDHENMFWYRQDPGLGLRLIYFSYDVKMKEKGDIPEGYSVSREKKERFSLILESASTNQTSMYLCASSYGGAGVTEAFFGQGTRLTVV.

The genes are TRBV5-1 and TRBJ1-2; D is perhaps TRBD1 (5 bases). V shed 5 bases and J shed 2 bases, with 10 bases lying between them. Germline V gives CDR1 SGHRS, CDR2 YFSETQ. The CDR3 contains 13 residues. Here the CDR3 DNA reads TGCGCCAGCAGTCTCTCAGGGAACTATGGCTACACCTTC. It is translated as CASSLSGNYGYTF. Using reference TRBV5-1 and TRBJ1-2 for the parts outside the CDR3, the full variable domain is KAGVTQTPRYLIKTRGQQVTLSCSPISGHRSVSWYQQTPGQGLQFLFEYFSETQRNKGNFPGRFSGRQFSNSRSEMNVSTLELGDSALYLCASSLSGNYGYTFGSGTRLTVV.

The sample holds a few counts of this clone. The CDR3 protein is CSVDLATNYGYTF. The CDR3 DNA reads as TGCAGCGTTGATTTAGCAACAAACTATGGCTACACCTTC. The genes are TRBV29-1 and TRBJ1-2; no clear D gene. The germline V gene encodes CDR1 SQVTM and CDR2 ANQGSEA. The CDR3 contains 13 residues. Trimming shortened V by 3 bases and J by 2 bases, and 10 bases separated the two germline ends.

The chain is built from TRBV20-1 and TRBJ1-1, with D perhaps matching TRBD1 (6 bases). This CDR3 is built from 11 residues. Germline V lookup: CDR1 DFQATT, CDR2 SNEGSKA (reference sequence). The DNA for the CDR3 is TGCGGGCGGGGAGGGGGGACTGAAGCTTTCTTT. Protein sequence: CGRGGGTEAFF.

The CDR3 loop reads CASTLSGWGGKLFF. DNA of the CDR3: TGTGCCAGCACTCTCTCAGGATGGGGAGGAAAACTGTTTTTT. The V and J genes are TRBV7-6 and TRBJ1-4; D unresolved. CDR1 SGHVS and CDR2 FNYEAQ come from the germline V gene. CDR3 length: 14 amino acids. Trimming left V 7 bases short and J 10 bases short, with 19 bases between.

The chain combines TRBV7-2 with TRBJ1-2; 7 bases line up with TRBD1. Germline V gene data show CDR1 as SGHTA and CDR2 as FQGNSA. The CDR3 runs 14 residues. V lost 5 bases and J lost 3; bases outside the gene matches: 6. The CDR3, as DNA: TGTGCCAGCAGCCCGGGACAGACCTACTATGGCTACACCTTC. Its translation is CASSPGQTYYGYTF. The complete variable domain, with remaining parts taken from reference TRBV7-2 and TRBJ1-2, reads GAGVSQSPSNKVTEKGKDVELRCDPISGHTALYWYRQSLGQGLEFLIYFQGNSAPDKSGLPSDRFSAERTGGSVSTLTIQRTQQEDSAVYLCASSPGQTYYGYTFGSGTRLTVV.

This clone was seen a handful of times. CDR3 region: CASSYGGGVGEKLFF. CDR3 DNA: TGTGCCAGCAGTTACGGGGGGGGCGTAGGTGAAAAACTGTTTTTT. The rearrangement uses TRBV6-5 and TRBJ1-4, with a tentative D call TRBD1 (6 bases). This CDR3 comprises 15 residues. The germline CDR1 and CDR2 sequences are MNHEY and SVGAGI. V lost 2 bases and J 7 bases, leaving 14 bases between the germline ends.

This sequence joins TRBV6-5 and TRBJ2-7; D not certain. Trimming left V 1 base short and J 0 bases short, with 10 bases between. This CDR3 is 15 amino acids long. Germline V gene lookup returns CDR1 MNHEY and CDR2 SVGAGI. The CDR3, as DNA: TGTGCCAGCAGTTACTATGTGGAGTCCTCCTACGAGCAGTACTTC. Amino acid sequence: CASSYYVESSYEQYF.

The CDR3 loop is CASSATSAQETQYF. DNA for the CDR3: TGCGCCAGCAGTGCGACTAGCGCCCAAGAGACCCAGTACTTC. The V call is TRBV10-2, the J call TRBJ2-5; TRBD2 agrees at 8 bases. Germline loops: CDR1 WSHSY, CDR2 SAAADI. The CDR3 runs to 14 residues. Losses at the gene ends were 4 bases for V and 1 base for J; bases not matched to a gene: 2.

V is TRBV7-8 and J is TRBJ2-5, with TRBD1 matching over 8 bases. The V gene end was trimmed by 6 bases and the J gene end by 4 bases; junction bases not matched to a gene: 4. The CDR3 is made up of 13 amino acids. Germline-derived CDR1 and CDR2 are SGHVS and FQNEAQ. CDR3: CASSAQGAETQYF. In nucleotides, the CDR3 is TGTGCCAGCAGTGCTCAGGGGGCAGAGACCCAGTACTTC.

This chain connects TRBV30 to TRBJ2-2; D remains unclear. Per the germline V gene, CDR1 is GTSNPN and CDR2 is SVGIG (reference sequence). The CDR3 runs to 13 residues. V gave up 3 bases and J gave up 7 bases, with 12 bases separating them. Here the CDR3 DNA reads TGTGCCTGGAGGGCCGGCCCGGGCGGGGAGCTGTTTTTT. This translates into CAWRAGPGGELFF.

The rearrangement uses TRBV7-2 and TRBJ1-6, with 7 bases identical to TRBD1. V shed 5 bases and J 10 bases; nucleotides not matched to a gene: 5. The germline V gene encodes CDR1 SGHTA and CDR2 FQGNSA. The CDR3 is made up of 13 amino acids. The CDR3 DNA follows: TGTGCCAGCAGCGTGGGACAGCAGTCACCCCTCCACTTT. This codes for CASSVGQQSPLHF.

This rearrangement joins TRBV5-4 to TRBJ1-2; no firm D call. The germline V gene encodes CDR1 SGHNT and CDR2 YYREEE (reference sequence). Trimming left V 0 bases short and J 7 bases short, with 16 bases between. The CDR3 sequence is 15 residues long. The CDR3 region has the DNA TGTGCCAGCAGCTTGGGTGGACTAAAGGTCACTGGCTACACCTTC. Translating gives CASSLGGLKVTGYTF.

This chain uses TRBV9 with TRBJ2-1, with 7 bases identical to TRBD1. CDR1 and CDR2 from the germline V gene are SGDLS and YYNGEE. The CDR3 has 15 amino acids. Trimming at V came to 3 bases and at J to 1 base, leaving 4 bases not matched to a gene. The CDR3 coding sequence is TGTGCCAGCAGCGCAAAGGGGGCTTCCTACAATGAGCAGTTCTTC. Translating gives CASSAKGASYNEQFF.

J is TRBJ1-3 and V is TRBV9; 8 bases match TRBD1. The CDR3 loop spans 14 amino acids. The V segment lost 5 bases and the J segment 6 bases; nucleotides outside the gene matches: 7. Germline assignment: CDR1 SGDLS and CDR2 YYNGEE. As DNA, the CDR3 is TGTGCCAGCAGTGCAGGGGGCTTTGAAAACACCATATATTTT. It yields the protein CASSAGGFENTIYF.

This clone was observed a few times. This chain uses TRBV2 with TRBJ2-2, with D possibly being TRBD2 (6 bases). The CDR3 is 12 amino acids. Trimming stripped 11 bases from V and 8 bases from J, with 15 bases between. From germline, CDR1 is SNHLY and CDR2 FYNNEI. The CDR3 DNA is TGTGCCGGGGGGATTCGCCCTGGGGAGCTGTTTTTT. It encodes CAGGIRPGELFF.

V usage is TRBV30 and J usage is TRBJ1-5, with TRBD1 matching over 10 bases. This CDR3 region has 21 residues. Looked up from germline, CDR1 is GTSNPN and CDR2 is SVGIG (reference sequence). The junction had 22 bases not matched to a gene; V was cut back by 5 bases and J by 0 bases. The CDR3 spells CAWAPFLYGDRGDYSNQPQHF. The DNA of the CDR3 is TGTGCCTGGGCTCCGTTTCTCTATGGGGACAGGGGCGATTATAGCAATCAGCCCCAGCATTTT.

This chain links TRBV4-3 with TRBJ1-1, with 8 bases fitting TRBD1. Germline-derived CDR1 and CDR2 are LGHNA and YSLEER. The CDR3 consists of 16 residues. V shed 4 bases and J 1 base; nucleotides not matched to a gene: 8. The CDR3: CASSPGQGGPNTEAFF. The CDR3 nucleotides read TGCGCCAGCAGCCCAGGACAGGGCGGACCGAACACTGAAGCTTTCTTT.

The chain links TRBV27 to TRBJ1-6; TRBD1 might be the D (5 bases). V was pared by 0 bases and J by 7 bases, with 22 bases between. Germline V gene lookup returns CDR1 MNHEY and CDR2 SMNVEV (reference sequence). This CDR3 has 19 amino acids. The CDR3 coding sequence is TGTGCCAGCAGTTTATCACTCCCCCCCGGCAGGGCCCCAAATTCACCCCTCCACTTT. It codes for CASSLSLPPGRAPNSPLHF.

The chain joins TRBV28 to TRBJ1-1; D is possibly TRBD1 (5 bases). V dropped 8 bases and J dropped 10 bases, with 17 bases sitting between them. Germline CDR1 reads MDHEN; CDR2 reads SYDVKM. This CDR3 comprises 12 residues. This CDR3 is CASGGFGRRAFF. In nucleotides, the CDR3 is TGTGCCAGCGGGGGGTTTGGGAGGCGAGCTTTCTTT.

The chain joins TRBV13 to TRBJ2-7; 11 bases align to TRBD2. Trimming cost V 3 bases and J 0 bases; bases outside gene matches: 13. This CDR3 region has 19 residues. Germline-derived CDR1 and CDR2 are PRHDT and FYEKMQ (reference sequence). CDR3 coding DNA: TGTGCCAGCAGCTTCCAAAACCCTTTTACTAGCGGGAGCTCCTACGAGCAGTACTTC. It specifies CASSFQNPFTSGSSYEQYF.

This clone was seen only a few times. The V call is TRBV19, the J call TRBJ2-1, with a tentative D call TRBD2 (5 bases). With 6 bases removed from V and 7 bases from J, the gap between germline ends came to 13 bases. Germline V gene sequence: CDR1 LNHDA, CDR2 SQIVND (reference sequence). This CDR3 is built from 13 residues. The CDR3 DNA is TGTGCCAGTAGAGGACCACTAGGAAATGAGCAGTTCTTC. It encodes CASRGPLGNEQFF.

The chain carries TRBV7-2 and TRBJ1-5, with 7 positions matching TRBD1. This CDR3 is 14 amino acids long. V shed 5 bases, J shed 6 bases, and the junction held 7 bases outside the gene matches. Per the germline V gene, CDR1 is SGHTA and CDR2 is FQGNSA. The CDR3, as DNA: TGTGCCAGCAGCCCAGGGGGGTGGGGTCAGCCCCAGCATTTT. Translation gives CASSPGGWGQPQHF.

This rearrangement joins TRBV19 to TRBJ2-2, with D possibly TRBD1 on 5 matching bases. In germline, CDR1 is LNHDA, CDR2 SQIVND (reference sequence). There are 13 residues in the CDR3. V was clipped by 7 bases and J by 6 bases, with 12 bases between them. CDR3 nucleotide sequence: TGTGCCAGTATGCAGGGTTGGTCCGGGGAGCTGTTTTTT. As protein: CASMQGWSGELFF.

The chain couples TRBV2 to TRBJ2-7; D perhaps matches TRBD2 (6 bases). Trimming pared 4 bases from V and 0 bases from J, leaving 7 bases between. There are 13 residues in the CDR3. Germline V gene data show CDR1 as SNHLY and CDR2 as FYNNEI. The chain's CDR3 is CASSGLVSYEQYF. Here the CDR3 DNA reads TGTGCCAGCAGTGGACTAGTCTCCTACGAGCAGTACTTC.

The rearrangement joins TRBV9 to TRBJ2-5, with 7 nucleotides matching TRBD1. The CDR3 covers 19 residues. The germline CDR1 and CDR2 sequences are SGDLS and YYNGEE. The junction had 19 bases not matched to a gene; V was cut back by 0 bases and J by 5 bases. The CDR3 loop reads CASSVGPRGRQGGGETQYF. In DNA form, the CDR3 reads TGTGCCAGCAGCGTAGGCCCCCGGGGTCGACAGGGTGGCGGGGAGACCCAGTACTTC. Complete variable domain (other parts from reference TRBV9 and TRBJ2-5): DSGVTQTPKHLITATGQRVTLRCSPRSGDLSVYWYQQSLDQGLQFLIQYYNGEERAKGNILERFSAQQFPDLHSELNLSSLELGDSALYFCASSVGPRGRQGGGETQYFGPGTRLLVL.

The chain has TRBV7-8 and TRBJ2-7, with a tentative D call TRBD2 (6 bases). The germline gives CDR1 SGHVS, CDR2 FQNEAQ. V was pared by 7 bases and J by 7 bases, with 14 bases between. This CDR3 is 12 amino acids long. The CDR3 sequence is CASNNAGKEQYF. In DNA, the CDR3 is TGTGCCAGCAACAACGCGGGGAAGGAGCAGTACTTC.

CDR3 nucleotides: TGTGCCAGCAGCTTAAGAAGCGGGGGGGCGGGGGAGCAGTACTTC. It specifies CASSLRSGGAGEQYF. The chain couples TRBV7-6 to TRBJ2-7; 10 nucleotides match TRBD2. The CDR3 has 15 residues. Germline lookup yields CDR1 SGHVS and CDR2 FNYEAQ. V gave up 2 bases and J gave up 7 bases; unmatched junction bases: 8.

This chain links TRBV7-9 with TRBJ2-2; 9 nucleotides align to TRBD2. With V trimmed by 2 bases and J by 7 bases, 2 bases remained unmatched. The CDR3 covers 14 residues. Germline CDR1 reads SEHNR; CDR2 reads FQNEAQ (reference sequence). The CDR3 loop reads CASSLPSGNGELFF. The CDR3 DNA reads as TGTGCCAGCAGCTTACCTAGCGGGAACGGGGAGCTGTTTTTT.